This TCR beta chain came from a study of post-analysis software for immune sequencing data. Across the whole study: The disease courses spanned relapsing-remitting, secondary progressive and progressive-relapsing forms of multiple sclerosis. General study points: Under the F measure, samples that were prepared in one batch clustered strongly together. The study found significantly lower normalized Chao1 diversity in multiple sclerosis patients than in controls. Patients had higher frequencies than controls of about five TRBV segments, including TRBV5-6, TRBV5-1 and TRBV20-1.

Comment on this clonotype: Its antigen is unidentified.

This CDR3 comprises 16 residues. With 1 base removed from V and 7 bases from J, the gap between germline ends came to 17 bases. In germline, CDR1 is LGHDT, CDR2 YNNKEL (reference sequence). TCR beta libraries were prepared from cDNA with unique molecular identifiers. Between roughly 1 and 10 million T cells gave rise to hundreds of thousands of cDNA molecules. Via MiXCR, TCRdb re-called the PCR reads, giving one row per CDR3 protein. Of about 560,000 distinct CDR3 sequences listed, roughly 45% are singletons. The material sequenced was blood. This sequence originates from a girl between 10 and 17 years old with multiple sclerosis. The chain employs TRBV3-1 and TRBJ2-4; weak D call: TRBD2 (6 bases). CDR3 sequence: CASSQGTSSIGNIQYF. The CDR3 coding sequence is TGTGCCAGCAGCCAAGGTACTAGCTCCATTGGGAACATTCAGTACTTC.